This T cell receptor beta chain comes out of a study of blood T cell repertoires in COVID-19. Study-wide context: The United States, Italy and Spain supplied acute and convalescent COVID-19 samples.

The germline gives CDR1 SGHTA, CDR2 FQGNSA. Deletions cut 5 bases from V and 2 bases from J, with 12 bases between. This CDR3 spans 14 amino acids. TCRdb's table, derived via immunoSEQ multiplex PCR, lists solely in-frame clones and lacks some. This table holds approximately 140,000 clones, roughly 85% found once. Source material: peripheral blood. The receptor was derived from a man between 60 and 70 years old with acute or convalescent COVID-19. The chain combines TRBV7-2 with TRBJ1-2; D possibly corresponds to TRBD1 (6 bases). This chain's CDR3 is CASSLQGSNYGYTF. CDR3 coding DNA: TGTGCCAGCAGCCTACAGGGTTCCAACTATGGCTACACCTTC.